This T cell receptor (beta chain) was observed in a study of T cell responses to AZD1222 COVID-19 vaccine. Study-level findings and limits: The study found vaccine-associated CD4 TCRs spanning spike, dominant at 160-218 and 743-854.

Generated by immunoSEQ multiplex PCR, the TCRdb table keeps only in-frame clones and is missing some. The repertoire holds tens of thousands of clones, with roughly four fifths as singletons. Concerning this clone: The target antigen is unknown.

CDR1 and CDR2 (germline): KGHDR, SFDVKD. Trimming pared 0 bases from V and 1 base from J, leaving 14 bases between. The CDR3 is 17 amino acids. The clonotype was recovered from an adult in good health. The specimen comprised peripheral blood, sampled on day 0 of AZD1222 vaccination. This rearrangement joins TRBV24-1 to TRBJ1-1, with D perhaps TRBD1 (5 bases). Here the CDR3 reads CATSDLLERGGNTEAFF. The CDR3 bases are TGTGCCACCAGTGATTTGCTAGAACGGGGGGGGAACACTGAAGCTTTCTTT.